The rows below give T cell receptor beta chains drawn from one sample of a study of neoadjuvant anti-PD-1 for oral cavity cancer. The assay was immunoSEQ multiplex PCR, and TCRdb's table has in-frame clones only and misses some. This sample has about 23,000 clones; 35% to 50% occur once, and the top ten carry roughly 37%. Material: tumor tissue, obtained after nivolumab (anti-PD-1) treatment. The source is a person aged 40 to 85 with oral cavity squamous cell carcinoma. Both conserved end residues are part of each CDR3. A D gene is named only where the DNA matches it firmly. The size entry is marked missing in some rows and otherwise reads once, few, many or a size class.

clone_size d_call j_call v_call cdr3_nt cdr3_aa
. TRBD2 TRBJ2-3 TRBV2 TGTGCCAGCAGTGATTACGGGGGGGGTCCAGATACGCAGTATTTT CASSDYGGGPDTQYF
. . TRBJ1-4 TRBV30 TGTGCCTGGAGTTTCAGGATTTCTAATGAAAAACTGTTTTTT CAWSFRISNEKLFF
. TRBD1 TRBJ1-2 TRBV9 TGTGCCAGCAGCGCTAGTCTGGGACAGGACTATGGCTACACCTTC CASSASLGQDYGYTF
. TRBD1 TRBJ2-1 TRBV28 TGTGCCAGCAGCTCCTCGGGACAGGGTAATTGGTACAATGAGCAGTTCTTC CASSSSGQGNWYNEQFF
few TRBD1 TRBJ1-5 TRBV6-5 TGTGCCAGCAGTTCTCGAGGGGGCTCGAATCAGCCCCAGCATTTT CASSSRGGSNQPQHF
. . TRBJ1-3 TRBV30 TGTGCCTGGAGACGGGACACCTCTGGAAACACCATATATTTT CAWRRDTSGNTIYF
. TRBD2 TRBJ2-1 TRBV5-1 TGCGCCAGCAGCGCGCAAGCTAGCGGGGGACCGGATGAGCAGTTCTTC CASSAQASGGPDEQFF
many . TRBJ1-1 TRBV30 TGTGCCTGGAGGGGACCTGGAGGGGCTTTCTTT CAWRGPGGAFF
. TRBD1 TRBJ1-1 TRBV6-5 TGTGCCAGCAGTCCCTGGGACAGGGGGCTTGAAGCTTTCTTT CASSPWDRGLEAFF
many . TRBJ1-2 TRBV7-8 TGTGCCAGCAGCCCCGACAGGTCGGACTACACCTTC CASSPDRSDYTF
. TRBD1 TRBJ2-1 TRBV11-3 TGTGCCAGCAGTTCTCCCTGGACAGGGTGCTATGAGCAGTTCTTC CASSSPWTGCYEQFF
. TRBD1 TRBJ1-6 TRBV5-5 TGTGCCAGCAGCTCCGGGACAGGGGTTTCACCCCTCCACTTT CASSSGTGVSPLHF
few . TRBJ2-3 TRBV7-9 TGTGCCAGCAGCTTTACGAGAGGGACAGATACGCAGTATTTT CASSFTRGTDTQYF
few . TRBJ2-3 TRBV11-3 TGTGCCAGCAGCTTCCAGGGGACTAGCACAGATACGCAGTATTTT CASSFQGTSTDTQYF
. TRBD1 TRBJ2-1 TRBV5-1 TGCGCCAGCAGCTTGGATATGACAGGGGTAAATGAGCAGTTCTTC CASSLDMTGVNEQFF
many . TRBJ2-7 TRBV10-3 TGTGCCATCAGTGAGTTAGGACAGAACTACGAGCAGTACTTC CAISELGQNYEQYF
once . TRBJ2-7 TRBV5-8 TGTGCCAGCAGCTTGACCCGGTACGAGCAGTACTTC CASSLTRYEQYF
few . TRBJ2-7 TRBV7-2 TGTGCCAGCAGTCCCGCCTACGAGCAGTACTTC CASSPAYEQYF
few . TRBJ2-7 TRBV6-6 TGTGCCAGCACCCAACATCAGCGGGAGCAGTACTTC CASTQHQREQYF
. TRBD2 TRBJ2-3 TRBV6-5 TGTGCCAGCAGTCGGGGGGGCGGCACAGATACGCAGTATTTT CASSRGGGTDTQYF
. TRBD1 TRBJ1-1 TRBV7-8 TGTGCCAGCATCCGAGGGACAGTCATGAACACTGAAGCTTTCTTT CASIRGTVMNTEAFF
. TRBD1 TRBJ2-5 TRBV15 TGTGCCACCAGCAAAGACAGGGTGGGCCAAGAGACCCAGTACTTC CATSKDRVGQETQYF
. TRBD1 TRBJ2-2 TRBV7-3 TGTGCCAGCAGCTTAACAAGGCCGAAGGGACAGGGTTACACCGGGGAGCTGTTTTTT CASSLTRPKGQGYTGELFF
. . TRBJ2-5 TRBV7-2 TGTGCCAGCAGCCCGTTGGACTGGGGGGAGACCCAGTACTTC CASSPLDWGETQYF
. TRBD2 TRBJ2-3 TRBV9 TGTGCCAGCAGCGTAGGCCCCCTGACTAGCTTCGCAGATACGCAGTATTTT CASSVGPLTSFADTQYF
. TRBD1 TRBJ2-1 TRBV5-1 TGCGCCAGCAGCTCCGGACAGGGAGGCTACAATGAGCAGTTCTTC CASSSGQGGYNEQFF
. . TRBJ2-7 TRBV7-2 TGTGCCAGCAGTTTTGGGAGCTCCTACGAGCAGTACTTC CASSFGSSYEQYF
. TRBD1 TRBJ2-7 TRBV7-2 TGTGCCAGCAGCCAGGACAGGGGTTGGACCTACGAGCAGTACTTC CASSQDRGWTYEQYF
. . TRBJ1-5 TRBV5-5 TGTGCCAGCAGCTTATCTCCCAACCAGGGCAATCAGCCCCAGCATTTT CASSLSPNQGNQPQHF
. . TRBJ1-5 TRBV5-1 TGTGCCAGCAGCCGACCTAATCAGCCCCAGCATTTT CASSRPNQPQHF
many TRBD2 TRBJ2-3 TRBV19 TGTGCCAGTAGGCCAAGCGGCGGGGGGCTCGGAGATACGCAGTATTTT CASRPSGGGLGDTQYF
. TRBD1 TRBJ2-3 TRBV9 TGTGCCAGCAGCGGCCGGGACAGGGTCACAGATACGCAGTATTTT CASSGRDRVTDTQYF
. TRBD2 TRBJ2-1 TRBV30 TGTGCCTGGGCCGGGACTAGCGGGGGGATGAGGAGCTCCTACAATGAGCAGTTCTTC CAWAGTSGGMRSSYNEQFF
. . TRBJ2-3 TRBV19 TGTGCCAGTAGTATTCGGGGCACGCAGTATTTT CASSIRGTQYF
. . TRBJ2-2 TRBV5-5 TGTGCCAGCAGCTTGGGAAGGGGTATCGACGGGGAGCTGTTTTTT CASSLGRGIDGELFF